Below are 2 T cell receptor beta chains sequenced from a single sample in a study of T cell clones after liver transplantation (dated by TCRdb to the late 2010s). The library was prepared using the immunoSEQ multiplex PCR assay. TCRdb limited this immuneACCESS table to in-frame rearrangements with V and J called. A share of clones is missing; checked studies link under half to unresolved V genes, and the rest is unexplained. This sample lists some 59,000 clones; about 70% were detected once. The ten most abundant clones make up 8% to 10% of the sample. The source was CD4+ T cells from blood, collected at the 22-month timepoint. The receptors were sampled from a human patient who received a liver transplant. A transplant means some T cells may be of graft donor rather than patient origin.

The CDR3 sequence is CASSPTGTRGDTQYF. DNA of the CDR3: TGCGCCAGCAGCCCCACCGGGACTAGAGGAGATACGCAGTATTTT. The rearrangement joins TRBV10-1 to TRBJ2-3; 8 bases are shared with TRBD2. Germline V gene data show CDR1 as WNHNN and CDR2 as SYGVQD (reference sequence). This CDR3 contains 15 residues. The trim removed 6 bases at V and 5 bases at J, leaving 10 bases unmatched.

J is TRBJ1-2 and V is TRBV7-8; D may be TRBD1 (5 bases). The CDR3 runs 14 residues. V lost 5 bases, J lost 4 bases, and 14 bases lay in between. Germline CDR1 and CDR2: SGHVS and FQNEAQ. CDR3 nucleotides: TGTGCCAGCAGCGGGACTGCAAGGGGCTATGGCTACACCTTC. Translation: CASSGTARGYGYTF.